This is a list of T cell receptor beta chains from one sample in a study of identical twins. Each CDR3 protein is one row after TCRdb ran MiXCR on the 5' RACE reads. In the table there are fewer than 900,000 distinct CDR3 sequences, around 20% of which are singletons. Separately, the same data were catalogued under a study of T cells expressing NK-cell markers.

The sequenced material came from PBMCs. The receptors were sampled from a young woman in good health. The CDR3 runs from the conserved cysteine through the conserved F or W. D genes are given only for firm matches. The size entry is marked missing in some rows and otherwise reads once, few, many or a size class.

CDR3nt | CDR3aa | v_gene | abundance | d_gene | len | j_gene
TGCGCCAGCAACATTGGACAGAACAATGAGCAGTTCTTC | CASNIGQNNEQFF | TRBV5-1 | - | - | 13 | TRBJ2-1
TGTGCCAGCGCCCGACCCCCTCAATCCTACGAGCAGTACTTC | CASARPPQSYEQYF | TRBV12-3/TRBV12-4 | few | - | 14 | TRBJ2-7
TGCAGTGCTAGAGATCCCAGGGGGCGGACGAATGAGCAGTTCTTC | CSARDPRGRTNEQFF | TRBV20-1 | few | TRBD1 | 15 | TRBJ2-1
TGCAGTGCTTCGGAGGATGAGCAGTTCTTC | CSASEDEQFF | TRBV20-1 | many | - | 10 | TRBJ2-1
TGTGCCAGCAGTGATCCCCCGCGGGCGGGGGCCTACGAGCAGTACTTC | CASSDPPRAGAYEQYF | TRBV2 | - | TRBD2 | 16 | TRBJ2-7
TGTGCTAGTGGTTCCGAAGTTGAAGACGGGGAGCTGTTTTTT | CASGSEVEDGELFF | TRBV12-5 | - | - | 14 | TRBJ2-2
TGCAGTGCTAGAGTGGCGGGAAAATCGAACACCGGGGAGCTGTTTTTT | CSARVAGKSNTGELFF | TRBV20-1 | - | - | 16 | TRBJ2-2
TGTGCCAGCAGCCCTCGGCCGGGGGATGCAGATACGCAGTATTTT | CASSPRPGDADTQYF | TRBV9 | - | - | 15 | TRBJ2-3
TGTGCCATCAGCTTCCGGGACAGGACCTACGAGCAGTACTTC | CAISFRDRTYEQYF | TRBV10-3 | many | TRBD1 | 14 | TRBJ2-7
TGCAGCGTTAACCTAAAGCTGGGTAATAACAATGAGCAGTTCTTC | CSVNLKLGNNNEQFF | TRBV29-1 | few | - | 15 | TRBJ2-1
TGTGCCAGCAGCGGGAGGGGGACGGACCCGATCGACTATGGCTACACCTTC | CASSGRGTDPIDYGYTF | TRBV9 | - | - | 17 | TRBJ1-2
TGTGCCAGCAGCCCACCGGGACTAGCGGGATGGTATGAGCAGTTCTTC | CASSPPGLAGWYEQFF | TRBV7-2 | - | TRBD2 | 16 | TRBJ2-1
TGTGCCAGCAGCCTAACTCTGGGTTCGGCAGTCTACGAGCAGTACTTC | CASSLTLGSAVYEQYF | TRBV5-6 | many | - | 16 | TRBJ2-7
TGCGCCAGCAGCCCCCGAGGAGGGGGCGAAAAACTGTTTTTT | CASSPRGGGEKLFF | TRBV5-1 | many | TRBD1 | 14 | TRBJ1-4
TGTGCCATCAGCCCAATGAACACTGAAGCTTTCTTT | CAISPMNTEAFF | TRBV10-3 | - | - | 12 | TRBJ1-1
TGCAGTGCTAGAAGGACTAGCGGGGGAGAGACCCAGTACTTC | CSARRTSGGETQYF | TRBV20-1 | few | TRBD2 | 14 | TRBJ2-5